This TCR beta chain was obtained from a study of cytotoxic CD8 clonotypes in ibrutinib-treated CLL. Study-wide results and caveats: Public clonotypes were uncommon and contracted or stayed stable on treatment.

The sequencing depth, 1 in 200,000 to 1 in 1 million T cells, was the target. TCRdb keeps only in-frame clones here, not all; method: immunoSEQ multiplex PCR. The table records about 300,000 clones, 70% to 80% of them present only once. The CDR3 is 16 residues long. Trimming took 1 base from V and 2 from J, leaving 15 bases between them. CDR1 and CDR2 from the germline V gene are MGHRA and YSYEKL. To note about this clone: Its antigen is still unknown.

The sequences come from PBMCs, collected at disease progression, from a patient treated with ibrutinib. The TCR originated in a human donor with chronic lymphocytic leukemia. The J gene is TRBJ2-7, the V gene TRBV4-1; a possible D gene is TRBD1 (5 bases). The CDR3: CASSQGQQVFTYEQYF. The CDR3 DNA reads as TGCGCCAGCAGCCAAGGCCAACAGGTGTTCACCTACGAGCAGTACTTC.